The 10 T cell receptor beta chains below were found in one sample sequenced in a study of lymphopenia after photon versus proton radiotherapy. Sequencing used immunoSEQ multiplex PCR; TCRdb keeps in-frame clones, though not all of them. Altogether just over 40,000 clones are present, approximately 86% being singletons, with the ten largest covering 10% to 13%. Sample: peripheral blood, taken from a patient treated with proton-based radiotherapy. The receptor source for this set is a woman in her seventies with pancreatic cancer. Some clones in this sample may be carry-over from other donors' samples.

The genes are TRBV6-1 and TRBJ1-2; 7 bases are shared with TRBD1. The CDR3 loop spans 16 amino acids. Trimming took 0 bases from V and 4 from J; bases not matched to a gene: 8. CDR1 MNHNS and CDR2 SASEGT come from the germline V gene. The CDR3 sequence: CASSEALVEGAYGYTF. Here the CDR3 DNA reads TGTGCCAGCAGTGAAGCCCTGGTCGAGGGGGCCTATGGCTACACCTTC.

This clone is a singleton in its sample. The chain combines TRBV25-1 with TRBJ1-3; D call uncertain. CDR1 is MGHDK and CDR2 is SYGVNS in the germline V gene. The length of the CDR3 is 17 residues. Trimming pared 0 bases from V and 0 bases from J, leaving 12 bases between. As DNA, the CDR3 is TGTGCCAGCAGTGAATACGGCAGAGCAATCTCTGGAAACACCATATATTTT. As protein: CASSEYGRAISGNTIYF. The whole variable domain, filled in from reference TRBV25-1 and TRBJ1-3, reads EADIYQTPRYLVIGTGKKITLECSQTMGHDKMYWYQQDPGMELHLIHYSYGVNSTEKGDLSSESTVSRIRTEHFPLTLESARPSHTSQYLCASSEYGRAISGNTIYFGEGSWLTVV.

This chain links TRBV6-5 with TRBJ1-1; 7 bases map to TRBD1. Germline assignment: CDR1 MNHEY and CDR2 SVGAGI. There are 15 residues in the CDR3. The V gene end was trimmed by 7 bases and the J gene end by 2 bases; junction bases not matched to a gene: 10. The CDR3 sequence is CASTLGGTVNTEAFF. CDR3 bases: TGTGCCAGCACCCTAGGAGGGACAGTTAACACTGAAGCTTTCTTT.

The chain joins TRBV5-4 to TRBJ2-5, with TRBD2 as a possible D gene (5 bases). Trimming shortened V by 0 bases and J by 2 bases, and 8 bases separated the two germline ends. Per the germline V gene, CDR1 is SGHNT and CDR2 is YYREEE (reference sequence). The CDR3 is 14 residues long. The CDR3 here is CASSLAGGQETQYF. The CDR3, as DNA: TGTGCCAGCAGCTTGGCCGGCGGGCAAGAGACCCAGTACTTC.

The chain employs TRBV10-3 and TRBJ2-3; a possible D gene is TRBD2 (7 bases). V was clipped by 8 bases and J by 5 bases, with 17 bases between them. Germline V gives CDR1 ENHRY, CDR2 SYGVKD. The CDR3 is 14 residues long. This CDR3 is CAIEGGVGGDTQYF. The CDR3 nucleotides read TGTGCCATCGAGGGGGGGGTTGGTGGAGATACGCAGTATTTT.

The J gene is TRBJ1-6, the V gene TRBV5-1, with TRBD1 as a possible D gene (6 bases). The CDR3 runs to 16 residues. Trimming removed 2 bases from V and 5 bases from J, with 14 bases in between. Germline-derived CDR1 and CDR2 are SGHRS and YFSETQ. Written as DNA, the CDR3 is TGCGCCAGCAGCTTAAATTTGGGACAAGATAATTCACCCCTCCACTTT. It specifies CASSLNLGQDNSPLHF.

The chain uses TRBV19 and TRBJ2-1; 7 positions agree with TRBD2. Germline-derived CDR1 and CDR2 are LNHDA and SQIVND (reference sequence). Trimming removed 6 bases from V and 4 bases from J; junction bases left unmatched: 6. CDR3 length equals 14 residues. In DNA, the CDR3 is TGTGCCAGTAGCTCGGGAGCGGGGTACAATGAGCAGTTCTTC. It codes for CASSSGAGYNEQFF.

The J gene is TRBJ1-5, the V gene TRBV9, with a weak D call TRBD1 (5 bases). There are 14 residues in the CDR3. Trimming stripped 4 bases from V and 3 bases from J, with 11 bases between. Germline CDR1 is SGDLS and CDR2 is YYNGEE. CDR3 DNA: TGTGCCAGCAGCCTCAGGGTGGACAATCAGCCCCAGCATTTT. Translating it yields CASSLRVDNQPQHF.

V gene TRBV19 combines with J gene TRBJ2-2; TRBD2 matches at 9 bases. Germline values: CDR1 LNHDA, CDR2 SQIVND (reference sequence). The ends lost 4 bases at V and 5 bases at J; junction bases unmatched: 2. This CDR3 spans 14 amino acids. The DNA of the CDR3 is TGTGCCAGTAGTACCCTAGCGGGAACCGGGGAGCTGTTTTTT. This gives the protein CASSTLAGTGELFF.

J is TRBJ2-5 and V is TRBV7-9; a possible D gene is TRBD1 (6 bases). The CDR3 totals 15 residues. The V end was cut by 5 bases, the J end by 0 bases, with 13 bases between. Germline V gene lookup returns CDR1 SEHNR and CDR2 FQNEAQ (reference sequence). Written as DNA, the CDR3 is TGTGCCAGCAGCCCGTGGACAGCGTACCAAGAGACCCAGTACTTC. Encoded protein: CASSPWTAYQETQYF.